Listed below are T cell receptor beta chains from one sample, sequenced in a study of blood T cell repertoires in COVID-19. Clones were sequenced by immunoSEQ multiplex PCR, and TCRdb holds only the in-frame ones, with some missing. The data hold hundreds of thousands of clones, with over 85% observed a single time. The sample was PBMCs or T cells enriched from blood (not recorded which). The receptor set was obtained from a woman aged 45-65 years who had been exposed to COVID-19. Each CDR3 is given without its conserved first and last residue.

ASSQDLSKGYT	TRBJ1-2	TRBV3-1/TRBV3-2
ATSGGTERYGYT	TRBJ1-2	TRBV15
ASSPTATNQPQH	TRBJ1-5	TRBV7-9
ASSLGLLDTEAF	TRBJ1-1	TRBV5-1
ASSPTGLGNTIY	TRBJ1-3	TRBV7-9
ASSPGSGGEQY	TRBJ2-7	TRBV3-1/TRBV3-2
ASSALGGADTQY	TRBJ2-3	TRBV9
ASTTGPGEKLF	TRBJ1-4	TRBV28
ASSEEAASNSGYT	TRBJ1-2	TRBV2
AISVPGLAGGELF	TRBJ2-2	TRBV10-3
ASRPGLTGELF	TRBJ2-2	TRBV6-5
SARISGYEQY	TRBJ2-7	TRBV29-1
AAVRGLNTEAF	TRBJ1-1	TRBV30
ASGQQGSPLH	TRBJ1-6	TRBV6-5
ASSMGRGTLNTEAF	TRBJ1-1	TRBV19
ASRQAGGQGNEQY	TRBJ2-7	TRBV19
ASSPRQGAGDTQY	TRBJ2-3	TRBV19
ASSPRHRTYEQY	TRBJ2-7	TRBV28
ASSPRGVSGNTIY	TRBJ1-3	TRBV7-9
TSSPPSGQKSNQPQH	TRBJ1-5	TRBV1
ASSPPFRDKSSYEQY	TRBJ2-7	TRBV7-9
ASSRSGGNNEQF	TRBJ2-1	TRBV7-9
ASSQEPHTYGYT	TRBJ1-2	TRBV4-1
ASSIDFNSPLH	TRBJ1-6	TRBV19
ASRGFGGGTYNEQF	TRBJ2-1	TRBV11-1
ASSLHLIGLGSNQPQH	TRBJ1-5	TRBV6-6